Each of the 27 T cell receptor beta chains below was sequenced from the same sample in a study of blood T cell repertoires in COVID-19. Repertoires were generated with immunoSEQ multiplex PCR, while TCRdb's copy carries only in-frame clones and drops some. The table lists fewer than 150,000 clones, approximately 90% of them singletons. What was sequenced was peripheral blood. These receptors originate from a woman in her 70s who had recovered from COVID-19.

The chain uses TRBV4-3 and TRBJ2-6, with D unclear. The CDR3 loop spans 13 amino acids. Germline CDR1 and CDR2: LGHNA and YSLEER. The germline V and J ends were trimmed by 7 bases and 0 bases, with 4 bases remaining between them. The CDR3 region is CASMASGANVLTF. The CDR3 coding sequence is TGCGCCAGCATGGCCTCTGGGGCCAACGTCCTGACTTTC.

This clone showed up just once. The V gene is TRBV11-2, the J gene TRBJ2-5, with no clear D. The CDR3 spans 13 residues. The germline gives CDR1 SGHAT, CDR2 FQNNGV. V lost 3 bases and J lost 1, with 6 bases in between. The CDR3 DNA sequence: TGTGCCAGCAGCTTGCAGGCCCAAGAGACCCAGTACTTC. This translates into CASSLQAQETQYF.

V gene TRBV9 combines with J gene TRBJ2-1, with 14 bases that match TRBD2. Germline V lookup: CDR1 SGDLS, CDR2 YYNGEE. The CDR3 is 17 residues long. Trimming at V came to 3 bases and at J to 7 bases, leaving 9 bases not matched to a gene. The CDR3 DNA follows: TGTGCCAGCAGCGCCCGACTAGCGGGGGGGCCTGGTAATGAGCAGTTCTTC. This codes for CASSARLAGGPGNEQFF.

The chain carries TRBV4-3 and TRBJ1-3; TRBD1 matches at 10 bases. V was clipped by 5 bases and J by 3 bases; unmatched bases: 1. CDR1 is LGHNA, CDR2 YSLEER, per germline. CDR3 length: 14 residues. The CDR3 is CASSWDRGGNTIYF. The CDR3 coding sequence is TGCGCCAGCAGCTGGGACAGGGGTGGAAACACCATATATTTT.

The CDR3 nucleotides are TGTGCCAGCAGTTACTCTTCGGGGACAGCAGAAAAACTGTTTTTT. Protein product: CASSYSSGTAEKLFF. V is TRBV6-5 and J is TRBJ1-4; 7 nucleotides align to TRBD1. CDR1 is MNHEY and CDR2 is SVGAGI in the germline V gene. The CDR3 length is 15 residues. J lost 8 bases, V lost 0 bases, and 6 bases had no gene match.

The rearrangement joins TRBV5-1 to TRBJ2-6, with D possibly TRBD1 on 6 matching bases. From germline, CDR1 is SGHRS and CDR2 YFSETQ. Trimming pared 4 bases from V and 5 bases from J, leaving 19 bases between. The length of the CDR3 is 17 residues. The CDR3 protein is CASSADPRQVWANVLTF. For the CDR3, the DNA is TGCGCCAGCAGCGCCGACCCCCGACAGGTTTGGGCCAACGTCCTGACTTTC.

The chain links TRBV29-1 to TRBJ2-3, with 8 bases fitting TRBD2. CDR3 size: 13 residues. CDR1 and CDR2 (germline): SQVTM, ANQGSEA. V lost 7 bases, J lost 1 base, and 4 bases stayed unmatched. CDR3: CSADGGGTDTQYF. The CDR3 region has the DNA TGCAGCGCTGACGGGGGGGGCACAGATACGCAGTATTTT.

CDR3 protein: CASSIPGTGTTYEQYF. For the CDR3, the DNA is TGTGCCAGCAGCATCCCGGGGACAGGAACTACCTACGAGCAGTACTTC. V gene TRBV7-2 combines with J gene TRBJ2-7; 8 nucleotides align to TRBD1. Germline V gives CDR1 SGHTA, CDR2 FQGNSA. The CDR3 extends over 16 amino acids. The V and J ends lost 5 bases and 2 bases, in that order; junction bases with no gene match: 11.

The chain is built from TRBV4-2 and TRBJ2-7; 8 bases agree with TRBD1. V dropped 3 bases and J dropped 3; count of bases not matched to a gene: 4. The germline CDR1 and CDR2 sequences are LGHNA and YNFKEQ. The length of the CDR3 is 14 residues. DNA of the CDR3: TGTGCCAGCAGCCAGGTAGGGACAGGCTACGAGCAGTACTTC. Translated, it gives CASSQVGTGYEQYF.

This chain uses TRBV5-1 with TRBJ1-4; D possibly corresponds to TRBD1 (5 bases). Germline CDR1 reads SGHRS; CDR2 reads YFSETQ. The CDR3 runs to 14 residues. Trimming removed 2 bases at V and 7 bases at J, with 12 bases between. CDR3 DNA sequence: TGCGCCAGCAGCTTAATGCAGGGAGGTGAAAAACTGTTTTTT. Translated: CASSLMQGGEKLFF. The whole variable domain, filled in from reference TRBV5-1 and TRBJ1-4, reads KAGVTQTPRYLIKTRGQQVTLSCSPISGHRSVSWYQQTPGQGLQFLFEYFSETQRNKGNFPGRFSGRQFSNSRSEMNVSTLELGDSALYLCASSLMQGGEKLFFGSGTQLSVL.

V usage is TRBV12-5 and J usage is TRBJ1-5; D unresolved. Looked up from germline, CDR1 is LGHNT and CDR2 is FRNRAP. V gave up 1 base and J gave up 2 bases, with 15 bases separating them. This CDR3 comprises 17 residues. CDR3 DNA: TGTGCTAGTGGTTTGGAACGTCTATCCATGGGCAATCAGCCCCAGCATTTT. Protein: CASGLERLSMGNQPQHF. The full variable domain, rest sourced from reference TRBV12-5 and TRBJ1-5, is DARVTQTPRHKVTEMGQEVTMRCQPILGHNTVFWYRQTMMQGLELLAYFRNRAPLDDSGMPKDRFSAEMPDATLATLKIQPSEPRDSAVYFCASGLERLSMGNQPQHFGDGTRLSIL.

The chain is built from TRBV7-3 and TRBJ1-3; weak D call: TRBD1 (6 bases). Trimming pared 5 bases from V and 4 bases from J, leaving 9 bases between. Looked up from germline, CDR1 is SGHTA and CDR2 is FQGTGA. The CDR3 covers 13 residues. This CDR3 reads CASSDQGGNTIYF. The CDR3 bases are TGTGCCAGCAGCGACCAGGGGGGAAACACCATATATTTT.

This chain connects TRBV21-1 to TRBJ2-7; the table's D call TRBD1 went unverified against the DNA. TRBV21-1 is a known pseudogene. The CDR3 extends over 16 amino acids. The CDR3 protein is CASSKSKTDRAYEQYF. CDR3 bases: TGTGCCAGCAGCAAATCCAAGACGGACAGAGCCTACGAGCAGTACTTC.

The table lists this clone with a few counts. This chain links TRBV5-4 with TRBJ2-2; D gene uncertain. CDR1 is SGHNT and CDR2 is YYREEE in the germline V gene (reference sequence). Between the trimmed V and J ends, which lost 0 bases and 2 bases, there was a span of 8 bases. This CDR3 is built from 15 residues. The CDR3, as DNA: TGTGCCAGCAGCTTGGCCGCACAAAACACCGGGGAGCTGTTTTTT. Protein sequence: CASSLAAQNTGELFF.

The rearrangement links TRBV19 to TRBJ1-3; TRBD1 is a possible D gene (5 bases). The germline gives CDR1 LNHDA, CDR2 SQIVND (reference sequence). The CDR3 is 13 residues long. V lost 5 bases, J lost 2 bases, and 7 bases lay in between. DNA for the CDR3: TGTGCCAGTAGTTCCAGGGCTGGAAACACCATATATTTT. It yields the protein CASSSRAGNTIYF. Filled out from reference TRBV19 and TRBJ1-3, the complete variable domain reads DGGITQSPKYLFRKEGQNVTLSCEQNLNHDAMYWYRQDPGQGLRLIYYSQIVNDFQKGDIAEGYSVSREKKESFPLTVTSAQKNPTAFYLCASSSRAGNTIYFGEGSWLTVV.

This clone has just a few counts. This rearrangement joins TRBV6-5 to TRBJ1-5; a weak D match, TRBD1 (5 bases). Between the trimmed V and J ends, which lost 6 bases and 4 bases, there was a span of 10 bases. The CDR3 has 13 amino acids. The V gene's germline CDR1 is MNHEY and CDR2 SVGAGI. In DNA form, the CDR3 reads TGTGCCAGCAGAATCGACAGAAATCAGCCCCAGCATTTT. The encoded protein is CASRIDRNQPQHF.

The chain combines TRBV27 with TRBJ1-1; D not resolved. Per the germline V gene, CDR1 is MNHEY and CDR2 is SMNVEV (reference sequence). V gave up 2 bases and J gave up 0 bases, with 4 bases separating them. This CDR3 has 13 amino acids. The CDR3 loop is CASSLEMNTEAFF. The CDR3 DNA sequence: TGTGCCAGCAGTTTAGAGATGAACACTGAAGCTTTCTTT.

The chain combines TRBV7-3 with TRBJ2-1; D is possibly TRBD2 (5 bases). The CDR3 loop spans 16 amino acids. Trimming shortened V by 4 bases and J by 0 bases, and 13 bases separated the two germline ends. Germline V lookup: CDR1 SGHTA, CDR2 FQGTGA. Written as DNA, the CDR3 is TGTGCCAGCAGCTCCCAAGCGGTGAGCTCCTACAATGAGCAGTTCTTC. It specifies CASSSQAVSSYNEQFF.

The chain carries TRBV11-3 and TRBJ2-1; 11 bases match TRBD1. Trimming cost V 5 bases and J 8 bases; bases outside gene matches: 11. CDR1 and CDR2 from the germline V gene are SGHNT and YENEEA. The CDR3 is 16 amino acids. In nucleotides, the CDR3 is TGTGCCAGCAGCCCCCTAGGGACAGGGGGTTTCCATGAGCAGTTCTTC. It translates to CASSPLGTGGFHEQFF.

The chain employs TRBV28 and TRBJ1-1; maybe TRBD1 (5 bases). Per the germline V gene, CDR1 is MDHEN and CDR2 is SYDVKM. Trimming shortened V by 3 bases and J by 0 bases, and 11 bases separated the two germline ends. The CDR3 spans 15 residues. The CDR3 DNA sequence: TGTGCCAGCAGTTTGTGGGCGGGGGTGAACACTGAAGCTTTCTTT. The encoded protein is CASSLWAGVNTEAFF.

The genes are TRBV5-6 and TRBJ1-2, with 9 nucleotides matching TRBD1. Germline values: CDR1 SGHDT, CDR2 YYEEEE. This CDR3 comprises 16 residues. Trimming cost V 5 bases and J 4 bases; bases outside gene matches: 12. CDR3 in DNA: TGTGCCAGCAGGGTCTATGGCGGACAGGGGCTCTATGGCTACACCTTC. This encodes CASRVYGGQGLYGYTF. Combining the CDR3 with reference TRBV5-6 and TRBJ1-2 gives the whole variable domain DAGVTQSPTHLIKTRGQQVTLRCSPKSGHDTVSWYQQALGQGPQFIFQYYEEEERQRGNFPDRFSGHQFPNYSSELNVNALLLGDSALYLCASRVYGGQGLYGYTFGSGTRLTVV.

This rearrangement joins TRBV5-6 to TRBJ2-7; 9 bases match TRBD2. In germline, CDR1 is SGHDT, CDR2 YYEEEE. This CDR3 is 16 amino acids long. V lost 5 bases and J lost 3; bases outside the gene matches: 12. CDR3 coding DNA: TGTGCCAGCAGGTTCGGGACTAGCAGAGAGAACTACGAGCAGTACTTC. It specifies CASRFGTSRENYEQYF. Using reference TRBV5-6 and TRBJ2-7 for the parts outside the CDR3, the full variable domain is DAGVTQSPTHLIKTRGQQVTLRCSPKSGHDTVSWYQQALGQGPQFIFQYYEEEERQRGNFPDRFSGHQFPNYSSELNVNALLLGDSALYLCASRFGTSRENYEQYFGPGTRLTVT.

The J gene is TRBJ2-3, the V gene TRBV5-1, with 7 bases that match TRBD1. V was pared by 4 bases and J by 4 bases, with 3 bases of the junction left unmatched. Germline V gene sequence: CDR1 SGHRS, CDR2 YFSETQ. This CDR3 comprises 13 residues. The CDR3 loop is CASSLQGADTQYF. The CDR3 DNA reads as TGCGCCAGCAGCCTGCAGGGGGCAGATACGCAGTATTTT.

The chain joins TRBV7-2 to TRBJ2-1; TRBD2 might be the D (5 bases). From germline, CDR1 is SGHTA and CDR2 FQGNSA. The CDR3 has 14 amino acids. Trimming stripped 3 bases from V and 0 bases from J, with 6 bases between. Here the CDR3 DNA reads TGTGCCAGCAGCTTTGGGAGCTCCTACAATGAGCAGTTCTTC. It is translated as CASSFGSSYNEQFF.

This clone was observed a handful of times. The CDR3 region is CASSQEVGAYQPQHF. Written as DNA, the CDR3 is TGCGCCAGCAGCCAAGAGGTGGGAGCCTATCAGCCCCAGCATTTT. The chain is built from TRBV4-3 and TRBJ1-5; D is ambiguous. This CDR3 comprises 15 residues. Germline assignment: CDR1 LGHNA and CDR2 YSLEER. Trimming removed 0 bases at V and 5 bases at J, with 11 bases between.

The CDR3: CASTPWGPNEQFF. As DNA, the CDR3 is TGTGCCAGCACCCCTTGGGGGCCCAATGAGCAGTTCTTC. The V gene is TRBV2, the J gene TRBJ2-1; D is possibly TRBD1 (6 bases). Trimming cost V 7 bases and J 6 bases, with 13 bases left between them. Per the germline V gene, CDR1 is SNHLY and CDR2 is FYNNEI. The CDR3 is 13 amino acids.

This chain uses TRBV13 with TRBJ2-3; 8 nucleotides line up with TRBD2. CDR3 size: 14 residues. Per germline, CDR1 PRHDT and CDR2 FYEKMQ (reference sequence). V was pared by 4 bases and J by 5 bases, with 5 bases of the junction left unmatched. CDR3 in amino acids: CASSSGLAGDTQYF. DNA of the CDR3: TGTGCCAGCAGCTCCGGACTAGCAGGAGATACGCAGTATTTT.